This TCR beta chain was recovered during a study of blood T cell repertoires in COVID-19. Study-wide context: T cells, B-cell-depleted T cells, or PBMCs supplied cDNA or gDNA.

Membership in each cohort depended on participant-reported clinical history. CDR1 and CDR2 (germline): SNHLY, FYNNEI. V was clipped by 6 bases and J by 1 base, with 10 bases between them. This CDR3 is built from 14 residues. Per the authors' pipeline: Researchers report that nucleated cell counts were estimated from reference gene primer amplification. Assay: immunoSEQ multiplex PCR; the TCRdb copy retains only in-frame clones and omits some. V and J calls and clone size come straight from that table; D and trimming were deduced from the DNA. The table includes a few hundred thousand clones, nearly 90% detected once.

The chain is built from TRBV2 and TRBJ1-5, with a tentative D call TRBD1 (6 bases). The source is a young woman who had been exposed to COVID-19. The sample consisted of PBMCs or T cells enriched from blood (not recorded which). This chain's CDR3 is CASRGGASNQPQHF. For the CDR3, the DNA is TGTGCCAGCAGGGGGGGGGCGAGCAATCAGCCCCAGCATTTT.